The 10 T cell receptor beta chains reported below all come from one sample, sequenced in a study of T cells after yellow fever vaccination. TCRdb re-called the 5' RACE reads through MiXCR, storing one row per CDR3 protein. The sample shows 300,000 to 400,000 distinct CDR3 sequences, roughly 8.7% of them seen only once. Sequences were derived from PBMCs, sampled on the day of the first yellow fever vaccination. Receptors originate from a man aged 18 to 35 who received the YFV17D yellow fever vaccine.

This clonotype appeared many times. This sequence joins TRBV7-8 and TRBJ1-5, with 11 bases fitting TRBD1. Germline loops: CDR1 SGHVS, CDR2 FQNEAQ. Trimming at V came to 5 bases and at J to 6 bases, leaving 9 bases not matched to a gene. The CDR3 length is 16 residues. CDR3 in amino acids: CASSPFGQGAIQPQHF. For the CDR3, the DNA is TGTGCCAGCAGCCCCTTTGGACAGGGGGCGATTCAGCCCCAGCATTTT.

The sample holds a few counts of this clonotype. The V and J genes are TRBV11-2 and TRBJ2-5, with 7 nucleotides matching TRBD1. Trimming at V came to 4 bases and at J to 3 bases, leaving 2 bases not matched to a gene. The CDR3 is 13 residues long. Germline V gene data show CDR1 as SGHAT and CDR2 as FQNNGV. The CDR3 loop is CASSYGQEETQYF. In DNA, the CDR3 is TGTGCCAGCAGCTATGGACAGGAAGAGACCCAGTACTTC. Using reference TRBV11-2 and TRBJ2-5 for the parts outside the CDR3, the full variable domain is EAGVAQSPRYKIIEKRQSVAFWCNPISGHATLYWYQQILGQGPKLLIQFQNNGVVDDSQLPKDRFSAERLKGVDSTLKIQPAKLEDSAVYLCASSYGQEETQYFGPGTRLLVL.

The chain has TRBV4-1 and TRBJ2-7; 8 nucleotides match TRBD1. Germline V CDR1 and CDR2: MGHRA, YSYEKL. After removal of 0 bases from V and 3 bases from J, the junction contained 4 bases not matched to a gene. There are 15 residues in the CDR3. Written as DNA, the CDR3 is TGCGCCAGCAGCCAAGAACGGACAGGGTACTACGAGCAGTACGTC. Its protein product is CASSQERTGYYEQYV.

This clonotype was seen a handful of times. This sequence joins TRBV20-1 and TRBJ1-1; 8 bases are shared with TRBD1. Trimming removed 4 bases from V and 10 bases from J; junction bases left unmatched: 14. Per the germline V gene, CDR1 is DFQATT and CDR2 is SNEGSKA (reference sequence). This CDR3 is 14 amino acids long. CDR3 region: CSAIQTGVLVGAFF. Here the CDR3 DNA reads TGCAGTGCTATCCAGACAGGGGTACTCGTTGGAGCTTTCTTT.

This clonotype was seen a few times. V usage is TRBV4-3 and J usage is TRBJ2-5, with unresolved D. In germline, CDR1 is LGHNA, CDR2 YSLEER. The CDR3 loop spans 16 amino acids. V lost 0 bases and J 2 bases, leaving 13 bases between the germline ends. CDR3 amino acids: CASSQDAAGLQETQYF. CDR3 nucleotides: TGCGCCAGCAGCCAAGATGCGGCCGGATTACAAGAGACCCAGTACTTC.

This clonotype was counted only a few times. J is TRBJ2-7 and V is TRBV7-2; D is undetermined. The germline gives CDR1 SGHTA, CDR2 FQGNSA. V was trimmed by 1 base and J by 3 bases, leaving 10 bases between them. The CDR3 is 14 amino acids. The CDR3 here is CASSLGVGFYEQYV. The CDR3 DNA sequence: TGTGCCAGCAGCTTAGGTGTGGGATTCTACGAGCAGTACGTC.

On this clonotype itself: Possible read error: a much larger clone is one base away. The CDR3 nucleotides are TGTGCCAGCTCGGGTAGCTCCTGCAATGAGCAGTTCTTC. Protein: CASSGSSCNEQFF. The rearrangement links TRBV7-9 to TRBJ2-1; D is unclear. The CDR3 contains 13 residues. Germline V lookup: CDR1 SEHNR, CDR2 FQNEAQ (reference sequence). The whole variable domain, filled in from reference TRBV7-9 and TRBJ2-1, reads DTGVSQNPRHKITKRGQNVTFRCDPISEHNRLYWYRQTLGQGPEFLTYFQNEAQLEKSRLLSDRFSAERPKGSFSTLEIQRTEQGDSAMYLCASSGSSCNEQFFGPGTRLTVL.

The table lists this clonotype with a few counts. The chain couples TRBV24-1 to TRBJ2-6; D assignment may be TRBD1 or TRBD2 (6 bases each). V lost 5 bases, J lost 2 bases, and 18 bases lay in between. This CDR3 region has 18 residues. Germline loops: CDR1 KGHDR, CDR2 SFDVKD. CDR3 loop: CATSGRDFRGAGANVLTF. The CDR3 bases are TGTGCCACCAGTGGCAGGGACTTTAGGGGGGCTGGGGCCAACGTCCTGACTTTC.

The chain joins TRBV7-2 to TRBJ2-3, with D unresolved. Trimming shortened V by 8 bases and J by 2 bases, and 8 bases separated the two germline ends. The CDR3 is 12 residues long. Germline CDR1 is SGHTA and CDR2 is FQGNSA. The CDR3 is CASGANTDTQYF. The CDR3 DNA is TGTGCCAGCGGAGCCAACACAGATACGCAGTATTTT.

This CDR3 reads CASVRTTFSTYGYTF. The CDR3 bases are TGTGCCAGCGTCCGCACTACCTTTAGTACATATGGCTACACCTTC. The chain couples TRBV7-2 to TRBJ1-2; no firm D call. With 8 bases removed from V and 5 bases from J, the gap between germline ends came to 21 bases. Germline CDR1 reads SGHTA; CDR2 reads FQGNSA. This CDR3 contains 15 residues.